The 18 T cell receptor beta chains in this list originate from one sample, sequenced in a study of cytomegalovirus exposure and HLA in healthy donors. Primers for the PCR totalled 60 Vbeta and 13 Jbeta. Sequencing used immunoSEQ multiplex PCR; TCRdb keeps in-frame clones, though not all of them. This table has around 90,000 clones, 85% appearing once. Input material: PBMCs. The source of these receptors is a man in his forties in good health and CMV-seropositive.

The chain recombines TRBV5-1 with TRBJ2-7; 9 positions match TRBD1. Germline V gene data show CDR1 as SGHRS and CDR2 as YFSETQ. The CDR3 is 17 amino acids. V trimming: 4 bases; J trimming: 3 bases; junction bases outside the gene matches: 14. The DNA of the CDR3 is TGCGCCAGCAGCCCTCGAAACGACAGGGGGGTAGTCTACGAGCAGTACTTC. It codes for CASSPRNDRGVVYEQYF. Full variable domain (missing parts from reference TRBV5-1 and TRBJ2-7): KAGVTQTPRYLIKTRGQQVTLSCSPISGHRSVSWYQQTPGQGLQFLFEYFSETQRNKGNFPGRFSGRQFSNSRSEMNVSTLELGDSALYLCASSPRNDRGVVYEQYFGPGTRLTVT.

This rearrangement joins TRBV30 to TRBJ1-2, with 9 bases that match TRBD1. There are 12 residues in the CDR3. CDR1 is GTSNPN and CDR2 is SVGIG in the germline V gene (reference sequence). V shed 7 bases, J shed 7 bases, and the junction held 7 bases outside the gene matches. Written as DNA, the CDR3 is TGTGCCTCGGGACAGGGAGTGGGTGGCTACACCTTC. Its protein is CASGQGVGGYTF.

J is TRBJ1-1 and V is TRBV11-3; 7 bases are a match to TRBD1. The V and J ends lost 0 bases and 1 base, in that order; junction bases with no gene match: 8. This CDR3 comprises 17 residues. The germline V gene has CDR1 SGHNT and CDR2 YENEEA. CDR3: CASSLDTFRQGNTEAFF. CDR3 nucleotides: TGTGCCAGCAGCTTAGATACGTTTCGACAGGGGAACACTGAAGCTTTCTTT. The full variable domain, rest sourced from reference TRBV11-3 and TRBJ1-1, is EAGVVQSPRYKIIEKKQPVAFWCNPISGHNTLYWYLQNLGQGPELLIRYENEEAVDDSQLPKDRFSAERLKGVDSTLKIQPAELGDSAVYLCASSLDTFRQGNTEAFFGQGTRLTVV.

This clone was found a few times. This chain links TRBV28 with TRBJ1-6; the match to TRBD1 covers 8 bases. The V segment lost 4 bases and the J segment 12 bases; nucleotides outside the gene matches: 8. CDR3 length: 14 residues. Germline values: CDR1 MDHEN, CDR2 SYDVKM. DNA for the CDR3: TGTGCCAGCAGTTCTCCAATAGGACAGGGACCCCTCCACTTT. This gives the protein CASSSPIGQGPLHF.

J is TRBJ2-3 and V is TRBV5-1, with D tentatively TRBD1 (5 bases). Germline CDR1 SGHRS, CDR2 YFSETQ. This CDR3 has 14 amino acids. V was clipped by 4 bases and J by 0 bases, with 9 bases between them. CDR3 residues: CASSGAHSTDTQYF. The CDR3 bases are TGCGCCAGCAGCGGGGCTCATAGCACAGATACGCAGTATTTT.

V and J are TRBV6-6 and TRBJ1-2; possible D gene TRBD1, 6 bases. The CDR3 is made up of 13 amino acids. Germline V gives CDR1 MNHNY, CDR2 SVGAGI (reference sequence). Trimming shortened V by 6 bases and J by 8 bases, and 16 bases separated the two germline ends. The CDR3 protein is CASSPGTNGGYTF. The CDR3 DNA sequence: TGTGCCAGCAGCCCGGGGACAAATGGCGGCTACACCTTC.

V gene TRBV11-2 combines with J gene TRBJ2-3, with D possibly TRBD2 on 5 matching bases. The CDR3 runs 14 residues. Per germline, CDR1 SGHAT and CDR2 FQNNGV. Between the trimmed V and J ends, which lost 2 bases and 5 bases, there was a span of 11 bases. The CDR3 loop is CASSLRVAGDTQYF. The CDR3 nucleotides read TGTGCCAGCAGCTTAAGGGTTGCGGGAGATACGCAGTATTTT. Combining the CDR3 with reference TRBV11-2 and TRBJ2-3 gives the whole variable domain EAGVAQSPRYKIIEKRQSVAFWCNPISGHATLYWYQQILGQGPKLLIQFQNNGVVDDSQLPKDRFSAERLKGVDSTLKIQPAKLEDSAVYLCASSLRVAGDTQYFGPGTRLTVL.

This clone was seen just once. The gene calls are TRBV5-4 and TRBJ2-2; D unclear. This CDR3 is 15 amino acids long. The germline V and J ends were trimmed by 3 bases and 3 bases, with 12 bases remaining between them. The V gene's germline CDR1 is SGHNT and CDR2 YYREEE (reference sequence). CDR3 DNA: TGTGCCAGCAGCTCCGCGCGGATGGACACCGGGGAGCTGTTTTTT. Amino acid sequence: CASSSARMDTGELFF.

The table lists this clone with a few counts. The rearrangement joins TRBV7-9 to TRBJ2-5, with 9 bases lining up with TRBD2. Losses at the gene ends were 6 bases for V and 5 bases for J; bases not matched to a gene: 13. The CDR3 contains 16 residues. Germline CDR1 reads SEHNR; CDR2 reads FQNEAQ (reference sequence). The CDR3 DNA reads as TGTGCCAGCAGTACCCTCCGGGGTGGACTAGCGGAGACCCAGTACTTC. Its protein is CASSTLRGGLAETQYF.

V is TRBV9 and J is TRBJ2-7, with TRBD2 matching 8 bases. The CDR3 length is 15 residues. J was trimmed by 3 bases and V by 1 base; bases with no gene match: 6. Germline V gene lookup returns CDR1 SGDLS and CDR2 YYNGEE. CDR3 nucleotide sequence: TGTGCCAGCAGCGTACAAGCGGGGGTATACTACGAGCAGTACTTC. It yields the protein CASSVQAGVYYEQYF.

This clone was seen only once. The chain uses TRBV7-2 and TRBJ1-5, with D possibly being TRBD1 (6 bases). V was trimmed by 5 bases and J by 4 bases, leaving 15 bases between them. The CDR3 has 15 residues. CDR1 is SGHTA and CDR2 is FQGNSA in the germline V gene. The CDR3 reads CASSPLTGYNQPQHF. The CDR3 nucleotides are TGTGCCAGCAGCCCTTTGACAGGCTATAATCAGCCCCAGCATTTT.

The V gene is TRBV9, the J gene TRBJ1-5; 7 nucleotides line up with TRBD1. In germline, CDR1 is SGDLS, CDR2 YYNGEE. J lost 4 bases, V lost 2 bases, and 6 bases had no gene match. The CDR3 length is 15 residues. The chain's CDR3 is CASSVGTERNQPQHF. DNA for the CDR3: TGTGCCAGCAGCGTGGGGACAGAGCGGAATCAGCCCCAGCATTTT.

The sample holds a few counts of this clone. This chain joins TRBV7-8 and TRBJ2-2, with 8 positions matching TRBD2. CDR1 is SGHVS, CDR2 FQNEAQ, per germline. After removal of 5 bases from V and 4 bases from J, the junction contained 6 bases not matched to a gene. This CDR3 is built from 15 residues. Written as DNA, the CDR3 is TGTGCCAGCAGCCCCCGGGGGGGGAGCACCGGGGAGCTGTTTTTT. It yields the protein CASSPRGGSTGELFF. The complete variable domain, with remaining parts taken from reference TRBV7-8 and TRBJ2-2, reads GAGVSQSPRYKVAKRGQDVALRCDPISGHVSLFWYQQALGQGPEFLTYFQNEAQLDKSGLPSDRFFAERPEGSVSTLKIQRTQQEDSAVYLCASSPRGGSTGELFFGEGSRLTVL.

The V gene is TRBV2, the J gene TRBJ2-7; TRBD2 might be the D (6 bases). Trimming pared 5 bases from V and 7 bases from J, leaving 12 bases between. The CDR3 totals 12 residues. The germline CDR1 and CDR2 sequences are SNHLY and FYNNEI. In nucleotides, the CDR3 is TGTGCCAGCAGTATTCTCCGGGGGGAGCAGTACTTC. It encodes CASSILRGEQYF.

The chain recombines TRBV7-2 with TRBJ2-2; no clear D gene. Trimming left V 5 bases short and J 5 bases short, with 12 bases between. This CDR3 has 14 amino acids. Germline assignment: CDR1 SGHTA and CDR2 FQGNSA. This CDR3 is CASSPLSLTGELFF. The CDR3 DNA is TGTGCCAGCAGCCCTCTTAGTTTGACCGGGGAGCTGTTTTTT. Based on the CDR3 plus reference TRBV7-2 and TRBJ2-2, the full variable domain is GAGVSQSPSNKVTEKGKDVELRCDPISGHTALYWYRQSLGQGLEFLIYFQGNSAPDKSGLPSDRFSAERTGGSVSTLTIQRTQQEDSAVYLCASSPLSLTGELFFGEGSRLTVL.

On this clone itself: Other DNA sequences in the sample encode the same CDR3. This rearrangement joins TRBV9 to TRBJ2-3; D might be TRBD2 (5 bases). CDR1 is SGDLS and CDR2 is YYNGEE in the germline V gene. V was cut by 0 bases and J by 0 bases, with 8 bases left in between. The CDR3 has 15 residues. CDR3 residues: CASSVGGGSTDTQYF. The CDR3 region has the DNA TGTGCCAGCAGCGTAGGAGGCGGGAGCACAGATACGCAGTATTTT. Filled out from reference TRBV9 and TRBJ2-3, the complete variable domain reads DSGVTQTPKHLITATGQRVTLRCSPRSGDLSVYWYQQSLDQGLQFLIQYYNGEERAKGNILERFSAQQFPDLHSELNLSSLELGDSALYFCASSVGGGSTDTQYFGPGTRLTVL.

This chain uses TRBV9 with TRBJ2-7, with TRBD2 matching 14 bases. Germline CDR1 and CDR2: SGDLS and YYNGEE. The CDR3 has 16 residues. With 0 bases clipped from V and 2 bases from J, the junction kept 1 base outside the gene matches. The CDR3 DNA follows: TGTGCCAGCAGCGTAGGACTAGCGGGGGGGACCTACGAGCAGTACTTC. Encoded protein: CASSVGLAGGTYEQYF.

The rearrangement joins TRBV11-2 to TRBJ2-3, with D hard to call. The CDR3 extends over 12 amino acids. Germline CDR1 is SGHAT and CDR2 is FQNNGV. The V and J ends lost 5 bases and 0 bases respectively, with 3 bases between them. The CDR3 reads CASSPSTDTQYF. CDR3 in DNA: TGTGCCAGCAGCCCGAGCACAGATACGCAGTATTTT. The entire variable domain, with the rest obtained from reference TRBV11-2 and TRBJ2-3, is as follows: EAGVAQSPRYKIIEKRQSVAFWCNPISGHATLYWYQQILGQGPKLLIQFQNNGVVDDSQLPKDRFSAERLKGVDSTLKIQPAKLEDSAVYLCASSPSTDTQYFGPGTRLTVL.